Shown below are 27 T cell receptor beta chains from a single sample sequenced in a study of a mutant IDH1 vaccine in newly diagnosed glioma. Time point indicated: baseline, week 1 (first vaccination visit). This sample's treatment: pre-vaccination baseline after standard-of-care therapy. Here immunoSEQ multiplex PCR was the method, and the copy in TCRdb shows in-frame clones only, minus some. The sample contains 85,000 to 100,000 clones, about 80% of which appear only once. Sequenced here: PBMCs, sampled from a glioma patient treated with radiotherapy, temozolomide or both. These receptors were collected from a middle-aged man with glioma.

CDR3 DNA: TGTGCCAGCTCACCACTAACGAAACCGAACACTGAAGCTTTCTTT. Translating gives CASSPLTKPNTEAFF. The chain uses TRBV18 and TRBJ1-1; D is ambiguous. Germline lookup yields CDR1 KGHSH and CDR2 LQKENI. CDR3 size: 15 residues. The V gene lost 1 base and the J gene lost 1 base, with 10 bases spanning the gap.

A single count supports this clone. The CDR3 region has the DNA TGCGCCAGCAGCTTGGGGGCAGGTTACTCCTACGAGCAGTACTTC. It codes for CASSLGAGYSYEQYF. This chain links TRBV5-1 with TRBJ2-7; D gene ambiguous. Germline V lookup: CDR1 SGHRS, CDR2 YFSETQ. Trimming removed 0 bases from V and 0 bases from J, with 10 bases in between. The length of the CDR3 is 15 residues. Supplemented by reference TRBV5-1 and TRBJ2-7, the full variable domain reads KAGVTQTPRYLIKTRGQQVTLSCSPISGHRSVSWYQQTPGQGLQFLFEYFSETQRNKGNFPGRFSGRQFSNSRSEMNVSTLELGDSALYLCASSLGAGYSYEQYFGPGTRLTVT.

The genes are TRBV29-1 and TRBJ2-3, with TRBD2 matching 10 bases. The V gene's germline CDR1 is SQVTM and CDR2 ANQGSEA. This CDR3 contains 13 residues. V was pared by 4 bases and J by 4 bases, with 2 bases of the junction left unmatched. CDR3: CSVASGGADTQYF. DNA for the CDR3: TGCAGCGTTGCTAGCGGGGGCGCAGATACGCAGTATTTT.

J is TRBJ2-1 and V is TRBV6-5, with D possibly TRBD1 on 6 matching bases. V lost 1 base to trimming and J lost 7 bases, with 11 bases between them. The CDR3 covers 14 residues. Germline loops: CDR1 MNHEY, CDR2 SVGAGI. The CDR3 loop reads CASSYYRAANEQFF. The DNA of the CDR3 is TGTGCCAGCAGTTACTACAGGGCAGCAAATGAGCAGTTCTTC.

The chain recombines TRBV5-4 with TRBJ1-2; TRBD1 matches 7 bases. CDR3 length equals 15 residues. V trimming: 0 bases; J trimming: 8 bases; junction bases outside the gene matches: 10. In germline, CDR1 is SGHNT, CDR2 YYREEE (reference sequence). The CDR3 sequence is CASSLGAGGPSGYTF. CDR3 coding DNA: TGTGCCAGCAGCTTGGGGGCAGGGGGACCGAGCGGCTACACCTTC. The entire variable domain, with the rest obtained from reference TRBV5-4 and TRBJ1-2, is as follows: ETGVTQSPTHLIKTRGQQVTLRCSSQSGHNTVSWYQQALGQGPQFIFQYYREEENGRGNFPPRFSGLQFPNYSSELNVNALELDDSALYLCASSLGAGGPSGYTFGSGTRLTVV.

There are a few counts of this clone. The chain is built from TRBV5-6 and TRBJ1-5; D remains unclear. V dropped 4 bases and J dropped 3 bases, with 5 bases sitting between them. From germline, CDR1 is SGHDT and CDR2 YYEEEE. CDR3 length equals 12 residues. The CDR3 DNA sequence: TGTGCCAGCAGCCTGGACAATCAGCCCCAGCATTTT. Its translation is CASSLDNQPQHF. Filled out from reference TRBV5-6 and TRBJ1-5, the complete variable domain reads DAGVTQSPTHLIKTRGQQVTLRCSPKSGHDTVSWYQQALGQGPQFIFQYYEEEERQRGNFPDRFSGHQFPNYSSELNVNALLLGDSALYLCASSLDNQPQHFGDGTRLSIL.

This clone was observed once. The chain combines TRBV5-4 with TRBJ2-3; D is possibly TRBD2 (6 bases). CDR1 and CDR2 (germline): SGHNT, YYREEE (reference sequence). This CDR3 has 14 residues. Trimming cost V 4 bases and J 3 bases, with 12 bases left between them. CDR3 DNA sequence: TGTGCCAGCAGCGGGGGACTTGAGACAGATACGCAGTATTTT. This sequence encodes CASSGGLETDTQYF.

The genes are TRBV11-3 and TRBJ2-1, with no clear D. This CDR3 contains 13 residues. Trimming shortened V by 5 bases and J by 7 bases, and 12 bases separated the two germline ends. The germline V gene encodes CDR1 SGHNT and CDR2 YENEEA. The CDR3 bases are TGTGCCAGCAGCCCCGACTTGGTAAATGAGCAGTTCTTC. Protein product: CASSPDLVNEQFF.

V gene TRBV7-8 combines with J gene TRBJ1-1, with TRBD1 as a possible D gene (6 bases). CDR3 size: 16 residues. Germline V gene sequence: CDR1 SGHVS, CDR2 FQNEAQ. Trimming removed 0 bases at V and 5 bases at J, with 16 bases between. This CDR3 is CASSLAVRGSETEAFF. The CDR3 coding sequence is TGTGCCAGCAGCTTAGCGGTCAGGGGTTCGGAGACTGAAGCTTTCTTT.

The CDR3 DNA is TGCGCCAGCAGCCAGGGGGGGACAGGGCTCTATGGCTACACCTTC. Amino acids: CASSQGGTGLYGYTF. V usage is TRBV4-3 and J usage is TRBJ1-2, with TRBD1 matching over 9 bases. With 3 bases clipped from V and 4 bases from J, the junction kept 6 bases outside the gene matches. The CDR3 is 15 residues long. In germline, CDR1 is LGHNA, CDR2 YSLEER.

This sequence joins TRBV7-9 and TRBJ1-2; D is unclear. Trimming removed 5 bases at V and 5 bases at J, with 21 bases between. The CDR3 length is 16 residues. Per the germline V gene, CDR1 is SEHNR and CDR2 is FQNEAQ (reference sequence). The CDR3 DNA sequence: TGTGCCAGCAGCCTGTGGCCGAAGGGAGAAGAGTATGGCTACACCTTC. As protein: CASSLWPKGEEYGYTF.

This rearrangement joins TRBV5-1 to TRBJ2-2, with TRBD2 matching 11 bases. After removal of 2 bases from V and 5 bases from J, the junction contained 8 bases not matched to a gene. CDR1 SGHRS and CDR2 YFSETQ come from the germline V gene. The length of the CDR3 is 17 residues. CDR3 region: CASSLLLAGASTGELFF. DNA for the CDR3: TGCGCCAGCAGCTTACTACTAGCGGGAGCGAGTACCGGGGAGCTGTTTTTT.

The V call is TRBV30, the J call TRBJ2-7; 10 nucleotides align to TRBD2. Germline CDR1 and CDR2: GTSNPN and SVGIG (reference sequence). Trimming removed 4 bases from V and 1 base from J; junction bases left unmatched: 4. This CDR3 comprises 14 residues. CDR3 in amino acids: CAWTASGSSYEQYF. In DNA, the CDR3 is TGTGCCTGGACCGCTAGCGGGAGTTCCTACGAGCAGTACTTC.

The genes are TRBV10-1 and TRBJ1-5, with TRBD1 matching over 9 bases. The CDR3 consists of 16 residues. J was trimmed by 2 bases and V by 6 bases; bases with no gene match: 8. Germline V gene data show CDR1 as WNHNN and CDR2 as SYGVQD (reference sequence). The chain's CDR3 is CASSLDRGCRNQPQHF. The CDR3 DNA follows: TGCGCCAGCAGCTTGGACAGGGGATGTCGCAATCAGCCCCAGCATTTT.

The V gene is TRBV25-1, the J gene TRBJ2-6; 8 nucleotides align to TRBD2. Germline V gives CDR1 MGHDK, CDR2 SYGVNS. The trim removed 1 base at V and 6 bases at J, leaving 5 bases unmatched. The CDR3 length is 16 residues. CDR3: CASSESGGLAANVLTF. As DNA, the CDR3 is TGTGCCAGCAGTGAATCGGGGGGGCTCGCGGCCAACGTCCTGACTTTC.

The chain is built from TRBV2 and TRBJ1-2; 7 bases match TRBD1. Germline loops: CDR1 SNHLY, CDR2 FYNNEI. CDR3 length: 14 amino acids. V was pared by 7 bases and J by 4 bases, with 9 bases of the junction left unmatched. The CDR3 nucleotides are TGTGCCAGCACCTTAGACAGGGACCCCTATGGCTACACCTTC. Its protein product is CASTLDRDPYGYTF.

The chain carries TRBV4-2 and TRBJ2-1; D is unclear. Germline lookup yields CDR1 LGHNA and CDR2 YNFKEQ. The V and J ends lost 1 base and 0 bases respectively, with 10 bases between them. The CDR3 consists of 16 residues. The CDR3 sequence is CASSQVHSNSYNEQFF. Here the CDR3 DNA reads TGTGCCAGCAGCCAAGTGCATTCCAACTCCTACAATGAGCAGTTCTTC.

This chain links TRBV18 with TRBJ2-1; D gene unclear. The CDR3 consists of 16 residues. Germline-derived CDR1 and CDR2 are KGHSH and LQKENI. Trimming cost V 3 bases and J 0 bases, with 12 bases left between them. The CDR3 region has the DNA TGTGCCAGCTCACCGTCCGGGCCCCCCTCCTACAATGAGCAGTTCTTC. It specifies CASSPSGPPSYNEQFF.

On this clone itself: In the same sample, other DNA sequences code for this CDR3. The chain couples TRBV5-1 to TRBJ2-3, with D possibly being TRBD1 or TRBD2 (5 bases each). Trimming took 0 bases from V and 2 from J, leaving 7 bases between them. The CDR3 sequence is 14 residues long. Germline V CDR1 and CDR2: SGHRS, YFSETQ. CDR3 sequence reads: CASSLGGSTDTQYF. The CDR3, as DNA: TGCGCCAGCAGCTTGGGGGGGTCCACAGATACGCAGTATTTT.

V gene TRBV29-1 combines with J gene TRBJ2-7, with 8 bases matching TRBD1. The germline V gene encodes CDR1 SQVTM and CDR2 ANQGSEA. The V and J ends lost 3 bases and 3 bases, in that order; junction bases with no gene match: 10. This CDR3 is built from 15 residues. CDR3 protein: CSVETGTGELYEQYF. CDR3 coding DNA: TGCAGCGTTGAGACCGGGACAGGAGAACTCTACGAGCAGTACTTC.

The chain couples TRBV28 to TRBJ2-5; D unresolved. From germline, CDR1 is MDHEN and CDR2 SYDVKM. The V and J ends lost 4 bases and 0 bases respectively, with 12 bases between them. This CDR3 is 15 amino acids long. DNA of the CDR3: TGTGCCAGCAGTTCCCCCGGCCGGCACCAAGAGACCCAGTACTTC. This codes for CASSSPGRHQETQYF.

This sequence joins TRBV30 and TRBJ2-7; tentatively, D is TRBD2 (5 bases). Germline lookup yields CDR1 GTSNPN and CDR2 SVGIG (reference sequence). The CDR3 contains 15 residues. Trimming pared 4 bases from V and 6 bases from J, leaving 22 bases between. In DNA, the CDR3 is TGTGCCTGGATCCCAGGTTGGGGAGCCTTCGGCGAGCAGTACTTC. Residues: CAWIPGWGAFGEQYF.

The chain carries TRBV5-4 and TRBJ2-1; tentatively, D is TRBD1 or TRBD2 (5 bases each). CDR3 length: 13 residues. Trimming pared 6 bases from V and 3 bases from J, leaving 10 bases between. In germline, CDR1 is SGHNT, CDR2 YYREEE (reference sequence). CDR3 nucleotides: TGTGCCAGCAAGGGGACGGACTACAATGAGCAGTTCTTC. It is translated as CASKGTDYNEQFF.

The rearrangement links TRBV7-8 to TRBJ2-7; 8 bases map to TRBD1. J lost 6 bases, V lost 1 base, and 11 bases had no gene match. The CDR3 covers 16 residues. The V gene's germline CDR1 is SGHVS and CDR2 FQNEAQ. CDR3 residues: CASSLVPDRVTVEQYF. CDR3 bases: TGTGCCAGCAGCTTAGTTCCGGACAGGGTCACTGTCGAGCAGTACTTC.

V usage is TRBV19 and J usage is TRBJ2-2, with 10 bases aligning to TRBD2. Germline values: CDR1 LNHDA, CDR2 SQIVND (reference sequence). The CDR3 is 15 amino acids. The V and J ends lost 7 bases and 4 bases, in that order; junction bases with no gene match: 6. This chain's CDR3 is CASTRTSGPTGELFF. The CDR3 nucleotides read TGTGCCAGTACCAGGACTAGCGGACCCACCGGGGAGCTGTTTTTT.

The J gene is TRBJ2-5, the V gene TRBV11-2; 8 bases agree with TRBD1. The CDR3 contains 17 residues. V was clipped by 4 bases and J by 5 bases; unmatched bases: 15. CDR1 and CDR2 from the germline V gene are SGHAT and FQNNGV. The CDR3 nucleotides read TGTGCCAGCAGCTCACGGGCAGGGGGCGCGCCGGTGGAGACCCAGTACTTC. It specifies CASSSRAGGAPVETQYF.

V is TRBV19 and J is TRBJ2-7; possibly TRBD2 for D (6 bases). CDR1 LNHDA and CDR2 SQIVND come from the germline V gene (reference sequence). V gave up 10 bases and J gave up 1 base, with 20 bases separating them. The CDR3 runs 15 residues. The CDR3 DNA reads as TGTGCCACCTCCATCTGGGGGGACCGTTCCTACGAGCAGTACTTC. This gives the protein CATSIWGDRSYEQYF. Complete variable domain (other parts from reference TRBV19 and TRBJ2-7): DGGITQSPKYLFRKEGQNVTLSCEQNLNHDAMYWYRQDPGQGLRLIYYSQIVNDFQKGDIAEGYSVSREKKESFPLTVTSAQKNPTAFYLCATSIWGDRSYEQYFGPGTRLTVT.